This paragraph reports one TCR beta chain. The data stem from a study of blood T cell repertoires in COVID-19. Across the study: The origin of the acute and convalescent COVID-19 samples was the United States, Italy and Spain. T cells, B-cell-depleted T cells, or PBMCs provided the cDNA or gDNA that served as material.

Original processing methods: Using reference gene primer amplification, nucleated cell counts were estimated. Only in-frame clones appear in the TCRdb table, and some are missing; sequencing was by immunoSEQ multiplex PCR. Clonal size and the V and J genes are those of that table, whereas D and trimming came from the DNA. The top ten hold about 0.91% of the sample, which has 400,000 to 450,000 clones, around 90% seen once. Seattle's cohort entered during active infection and was followed longitudinally. The sequenced material came from peripheral blood. The TCR originated in a man aged 18 to 29 with COVID-19, enrolled during active disease.

The CDR3 DNA reads as TGTGCCACCAGTGACTCTAGTGAGACCCAGTACTTC. It encodes CATSDSSETQYF. The J gene is TRBJ2-5, the V gene TRBV24-1; D ambiguous. Germline CDR1 is KGHDR and CDR2 is SFDVKD. The CDR3 spans 12 residues. V was trimmed by 4 bases and J by 5 bases, leaving 7 bases between them.